A single sample is the source of the 4 T cell receptor beta chains below, sequenced in a study of cytomegalovirus exposure and HLA in healthy donors. PCR employed 60 Vbeta and 13 Jbeta primers. Clones were read by immunoSEQ multiplex PCR, and TCRdb kept only the in-frame ones, dropping some. This table holds about 88,000 clones, 70% to 75% found once. Sequencing was done on a sample of PBMCs. These receptors all come from a woman between 18 and 29 years old in good health and CMV-seropositive.

The V call is TRBV10-3, the J call TRBJ1-4, with 7 bases fitting TRBD1. Trimming took 3 bases from V and 17 from J; bases not matched to a gene: 12. From germline, CDR1 is ENHRY and CDR2 SYGVKD. CDR3 length equals 13 residues. CDR3: CAISDTVGQVVFF. For the CDR3, the DNA is TGTGCCATCAGTGACACGGTAGGACAGGTGGTTTTTTTT.

The chain uses TRBV28 and TRBJ1-5; 10 nucleotides agree with TRBD1. With V trimmed by 4 bases and J by 3 bases, 15 bases remained unmatched. The CDR3 is made up of 19 amino acids. Per the germline V gene, CDR1 is MDHEN and CDR2 is SYDVKM. This CDR3 is CASSWGQGLPLSINQPQHF. In DNA, the CDR3 is TGTGCCAGCAGTTGGGGACAGGGGTTACCCCTGTCCATCAATCAGCCCCAGCATTTT.

The rearrangement uses TRBV27 and TRBJ2-5; 7 nucleotides agree with TRBD2. Trimming took 0 bases from V and 7 from J; bases not matched to a gene: 8. The germline V gene encodes CDR1 MNHEY and CDR2 SMNVEV (reference sequence). The CDR3 consists of 15 residues. In DNA form, the CDR3 reads TGTGCCAGCAGTTTATCGGGACTAACTGGGGGGACCCAGTACTTC. Translating it yields CASSLSGLTGGTQYF.

J is TRBJ2-1 and V is TRBV7-9, with D perhaps TRBD2 (7 bases). Germline assignment: CDR1 SEHNR and CDR2 FQNEAQ (reference sequence). This CDR3 spans 14 amino acids. V was trimmed by 9 bases and J by 1 base, leaving 13 bases between them. In nucleotides, the CDR3 is TGTGCCAGTAGGGGGAGGGGGTCCTACAATGAGCAGTTCTTC. Protein product: CASRGRGSYNEQFF.